The next 3 T cell receptor beta chains were all read from a single sample in a study of breast tumors, draining lymph nodes, adjacent tissues. TCRdb called the multiplex PCR reads again in MiXCR, with one record for every CDR3 protein. The repertoire consists of 270,000 or so distinct CDR3 sequences, with 30% to 35% occurring once and the leading ten covering 1.1%. The lymph nodes were axillary draining lymph nodes from breast cancer patients. The material sequenced was axillary lymph node tissue. The receptors were gathered from a female donor with breast cancer. Some clones in this sample may be carry-over from other donors' samples.

With respect to this clonotype: A much larger clone differs from this one at a single base, so this may be a read error. The rearrangement links TRBV9 to TRBJ2-7; 12 bases map to TRBD2. The CDR3 totals 16 residues. The germline V gene encodes CDR1 SGDLS and CDR2 YYNGEE. CDR3 region: CASSVAPSGRAYAQYF. For the CDR3, the DNA is TGTGCCAGCAGCGTAGCCCCTAGCGGGAGGGCCTACGCGCAGTACTTC.

This clonotype was detected ten times or more. CDR3 region: CASRGRLGNYGYTF. CDR3 sequence (DNA): TGTGCCAGCAGGGGACGACTCGGAAACTATGGCTACACCTTC. The chain links TRBV6-5 to TRBJ1-2, with D perhaps matching TRBD1 (5 bases). Germline CDR1 is MNHEY and CDR2 is SVGAGI. There are 14 residues in the CDR3. V gave up 6 bases and J gave up 2 bases, with 13 bases separating them.

Comments on this clonotype: It may be a read error: a sequence one base away is much more abundant. The chain uses TRBV12-3 or TRBV12-4 and TRBJ2-2, with no clear D. The CDR3 has 17 residues. The V gene lost 1 base and the J gene lost 1 base, with 13 bases spanning the gap. In DNA form, the CDR3 reads TGTGCCAGCAGTTTAGGTACGCGACCGCAGAACACCGGGGAGCTGTTTTTT. This encodes CASSLGTRPQNTGELFF.